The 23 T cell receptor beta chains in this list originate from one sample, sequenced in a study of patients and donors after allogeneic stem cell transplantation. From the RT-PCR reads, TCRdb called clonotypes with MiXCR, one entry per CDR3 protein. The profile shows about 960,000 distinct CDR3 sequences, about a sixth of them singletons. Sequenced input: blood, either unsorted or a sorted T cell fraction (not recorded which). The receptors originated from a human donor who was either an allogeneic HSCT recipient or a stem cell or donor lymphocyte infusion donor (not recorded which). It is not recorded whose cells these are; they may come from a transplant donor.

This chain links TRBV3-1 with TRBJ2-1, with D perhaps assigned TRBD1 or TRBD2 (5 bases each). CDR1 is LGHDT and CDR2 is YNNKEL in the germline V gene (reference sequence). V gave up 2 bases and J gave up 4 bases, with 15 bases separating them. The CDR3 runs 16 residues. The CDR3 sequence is CASSQRSGRGYNEQFF. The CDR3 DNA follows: TGTGCCAGCAGCCAAAGGTCAGGGAGAGGGTACAATGAGCAGTTCTTC.

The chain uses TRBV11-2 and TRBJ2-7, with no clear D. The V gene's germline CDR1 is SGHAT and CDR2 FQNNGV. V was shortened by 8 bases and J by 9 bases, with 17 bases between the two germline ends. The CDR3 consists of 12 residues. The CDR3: CASGPVKLAQYF. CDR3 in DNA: TGTGCCAGCGGGCCAGTTAAGTTGGCGCAGTACTTC.

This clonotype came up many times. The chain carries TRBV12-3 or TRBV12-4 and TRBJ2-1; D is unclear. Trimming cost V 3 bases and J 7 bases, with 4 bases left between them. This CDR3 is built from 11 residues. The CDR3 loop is CASSFSNEQFF. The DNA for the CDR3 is TGTGCCAGCAGTTTTTCAAATGAGCAGTTCTTC.

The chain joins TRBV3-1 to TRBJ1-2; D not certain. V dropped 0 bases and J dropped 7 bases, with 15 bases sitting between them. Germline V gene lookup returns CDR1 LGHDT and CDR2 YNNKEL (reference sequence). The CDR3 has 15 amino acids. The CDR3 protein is CASSQEGGFHRGYTF. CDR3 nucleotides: TGTGCCAGCAGCCAAGAGGGAGGGTTTCATCGTGGCTACACCTTC.

The CDR3 reads CAIWVMSVRANYGYTF. CDR3 in DNA: TGTGCCATCTGGGTGATGTCGGTTCGAGCTAACTATGGCTACACCTTC. V is TRBV10-3 and J is TRBJ1-2; D gene uncertain. Germline values: CDR1 ENHRY, CDR2 SYGVKD. This CDR3 has 16 amino acids. V was shortened by 8 bases and J by 0 bases, with 19 bases between the two germline ends.

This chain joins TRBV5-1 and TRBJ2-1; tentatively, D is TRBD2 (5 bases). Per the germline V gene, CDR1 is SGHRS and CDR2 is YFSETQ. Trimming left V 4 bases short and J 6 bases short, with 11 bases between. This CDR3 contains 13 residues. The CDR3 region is CASSPASINEQFF. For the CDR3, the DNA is TGCGCCAGCAGCCCTGCTAGCATCAATGAGCAGTTCTTC.

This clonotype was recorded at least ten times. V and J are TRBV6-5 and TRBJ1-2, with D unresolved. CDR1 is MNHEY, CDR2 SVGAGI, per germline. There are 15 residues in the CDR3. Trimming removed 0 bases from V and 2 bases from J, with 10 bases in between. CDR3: CASSYSYGSNYGYTF. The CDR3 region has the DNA TGTGCCAGCAGTTACTCCTACGGGAGCAACTATGGCTACACCTTC.

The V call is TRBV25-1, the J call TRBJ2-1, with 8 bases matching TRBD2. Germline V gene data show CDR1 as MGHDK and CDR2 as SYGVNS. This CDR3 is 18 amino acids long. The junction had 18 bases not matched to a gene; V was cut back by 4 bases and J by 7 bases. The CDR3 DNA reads TGTGCCAGCAGTGGCGGAGCGACTAAAGCGGGAGTAGGTAATGAGCAGTTCTTC. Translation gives CASSGGATKAGVGNEQFF.

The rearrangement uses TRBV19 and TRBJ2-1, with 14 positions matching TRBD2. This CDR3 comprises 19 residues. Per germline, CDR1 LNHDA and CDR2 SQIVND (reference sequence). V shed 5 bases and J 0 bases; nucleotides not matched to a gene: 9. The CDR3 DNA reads TGTGCCAGTAGTCTCCGGACTAGCGGGAGGTCCAGCTCCTACAATGAGCAGTTCTTC. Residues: CASSLRTSGRSSSYNEQFF.

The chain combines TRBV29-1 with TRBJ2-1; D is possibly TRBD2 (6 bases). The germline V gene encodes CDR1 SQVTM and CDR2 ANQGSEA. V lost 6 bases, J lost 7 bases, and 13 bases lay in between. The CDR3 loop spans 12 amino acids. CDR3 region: CSVPGRKNEQFF. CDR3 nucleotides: TGCAGCGTGCCGGGGAGGAAGAATGAGCAGTTCTTC.

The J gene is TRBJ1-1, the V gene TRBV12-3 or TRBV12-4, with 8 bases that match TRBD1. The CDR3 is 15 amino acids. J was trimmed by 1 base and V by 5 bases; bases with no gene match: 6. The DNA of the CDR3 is TGTGCCAGCAGTGGTGGGACAGGAACGAACACTGAAGCTTTCTTT. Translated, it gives CASSGGTGTNTEAFF.

The CDR3 nucleotides read TGCAGTGCGGGGGACAGGGGCGCCTACGAGCAGTACTTC. This encodes CSAGDRGAYEQYF. The J gene is TRBJ2-7, the V gene TRBV20-1; 10 bases are a match to TRBD1. V lost 6 bases to trimming and J lost 2 bases; unmatched junction nucleotides: 4. The CDR3 totals 13 residues. The germline V gene encodes CDR1 DFQATT and CDR2 SNEGSKA (reference sequence).

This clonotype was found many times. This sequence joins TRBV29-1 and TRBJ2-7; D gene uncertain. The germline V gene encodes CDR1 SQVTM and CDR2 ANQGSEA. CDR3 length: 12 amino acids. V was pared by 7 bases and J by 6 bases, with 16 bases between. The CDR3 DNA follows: TGCAGCGCCGTTCCTCGGATCGGCGAGCAGTACTTC. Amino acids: CSAVPRIGEQYF.

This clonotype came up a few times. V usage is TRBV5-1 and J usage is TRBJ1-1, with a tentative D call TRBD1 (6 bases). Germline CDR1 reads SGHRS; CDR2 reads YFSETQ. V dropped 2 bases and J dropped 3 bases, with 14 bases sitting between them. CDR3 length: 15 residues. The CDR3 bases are TGCGCCAGCAGCTTATTCGGACAGAGTTACACTGAAGCTTTCTTT. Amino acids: CASSLFGQSYTEAFF.

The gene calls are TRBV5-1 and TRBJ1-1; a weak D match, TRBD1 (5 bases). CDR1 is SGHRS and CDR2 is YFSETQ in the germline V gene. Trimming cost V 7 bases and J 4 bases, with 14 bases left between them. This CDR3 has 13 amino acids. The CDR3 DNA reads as TGCGCCAGCGTTGCGGGGGGTGGCACTGAAGCTTTCTTT. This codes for CASVAGGGTEAFF. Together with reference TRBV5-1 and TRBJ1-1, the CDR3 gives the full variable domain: KAGVTQTPRYLIKTRGQQVTLSCSPISGHRSVSWYQQTPGQGLQFLFEYFSETQRNKGNFPGRFSGRQFSNSRSEMNVSTLELGDSALYLCASVAGGGTEAFFGQGTRLTVV.

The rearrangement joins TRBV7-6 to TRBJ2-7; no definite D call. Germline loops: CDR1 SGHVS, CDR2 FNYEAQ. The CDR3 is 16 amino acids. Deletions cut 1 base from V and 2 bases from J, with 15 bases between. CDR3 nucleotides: TGTGCCAGCAGCTTAGACCCCCACTCCTCGACCTACGAGCAGTACTTC. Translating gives CASSLDPHSSTYEQYF.

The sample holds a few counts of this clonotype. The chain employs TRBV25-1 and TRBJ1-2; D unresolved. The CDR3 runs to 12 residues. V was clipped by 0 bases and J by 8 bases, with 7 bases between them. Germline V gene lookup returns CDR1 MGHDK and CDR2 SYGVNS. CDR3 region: CASSEYKDGYTF. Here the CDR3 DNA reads TGTGCCAGCAGTGAATACAAGGACGGCTACACCTTC.

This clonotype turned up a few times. The CDR3 bases are TGTGCCAGCGGTACTGGGATTGAAGCTTTCTTT. Protein sequence: CASGTGIEAFF. The rearrangement links TRBV7-3 to TRBJ1-1; no clear D gene. The length of the CDR3 is 11 residues. Trimming cost V 8 bases and J 7 bases, with 11 bases left between them. Germline CDR1 and CDR2: SGHTA and FQGTGA.

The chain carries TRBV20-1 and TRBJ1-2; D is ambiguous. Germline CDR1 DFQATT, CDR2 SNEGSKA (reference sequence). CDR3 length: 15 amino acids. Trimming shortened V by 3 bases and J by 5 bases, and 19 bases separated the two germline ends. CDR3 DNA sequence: TGCAGTGCTAGTCCCTGGACGAGGACGGCATATGGCTACACCTTC. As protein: CSASPWTRTAYGYTF.

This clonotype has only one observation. The CDR3 DNA is TGCGCCAGCAGCCAAGGGGGTTGGGGTAGCGGGGGAGTCTCGGATACGCAGTATTTT. Its protein is CASSQGGWGSGGVSDTQYF. The chain carries TRBV4-1 and TRBJ2-3; 9 bases match TRBD2. The CDR3 covers 19 residues. CDR1 and CDR2 (germline): MGHRA, YSYEKL. With 1 base clipped from V and 6 bases from J, the junction kept 17 bases outside the gene matches.

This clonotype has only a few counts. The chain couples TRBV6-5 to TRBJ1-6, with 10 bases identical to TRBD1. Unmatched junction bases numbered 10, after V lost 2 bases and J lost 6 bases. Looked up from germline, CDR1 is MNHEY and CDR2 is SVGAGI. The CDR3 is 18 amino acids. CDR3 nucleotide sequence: TGTGCCAGCAGTTACGAACCTCCGCGGACAGGGGGTAATTCACCCCTCCACTTT. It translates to CASSYEPPRTGGNSPLHF.

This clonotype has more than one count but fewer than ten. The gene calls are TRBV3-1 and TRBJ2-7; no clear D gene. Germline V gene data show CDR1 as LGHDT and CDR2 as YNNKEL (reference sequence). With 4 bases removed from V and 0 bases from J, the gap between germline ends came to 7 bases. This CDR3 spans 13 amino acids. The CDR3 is CASSRGHSYEQYF. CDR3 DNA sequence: TGTGCCAGCAGCCGCGGCCACTCCTACGAGCAGTACTTC.

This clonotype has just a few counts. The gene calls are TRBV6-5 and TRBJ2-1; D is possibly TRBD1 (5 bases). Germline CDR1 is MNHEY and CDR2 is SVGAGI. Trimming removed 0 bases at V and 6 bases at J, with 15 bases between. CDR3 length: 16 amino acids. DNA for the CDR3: TGTGCCAGCAGTTACTCGCTGGATGCAGGGTTCAATGAGCAGTTCTTC. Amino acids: CASSYSLDAGFNEQFF.